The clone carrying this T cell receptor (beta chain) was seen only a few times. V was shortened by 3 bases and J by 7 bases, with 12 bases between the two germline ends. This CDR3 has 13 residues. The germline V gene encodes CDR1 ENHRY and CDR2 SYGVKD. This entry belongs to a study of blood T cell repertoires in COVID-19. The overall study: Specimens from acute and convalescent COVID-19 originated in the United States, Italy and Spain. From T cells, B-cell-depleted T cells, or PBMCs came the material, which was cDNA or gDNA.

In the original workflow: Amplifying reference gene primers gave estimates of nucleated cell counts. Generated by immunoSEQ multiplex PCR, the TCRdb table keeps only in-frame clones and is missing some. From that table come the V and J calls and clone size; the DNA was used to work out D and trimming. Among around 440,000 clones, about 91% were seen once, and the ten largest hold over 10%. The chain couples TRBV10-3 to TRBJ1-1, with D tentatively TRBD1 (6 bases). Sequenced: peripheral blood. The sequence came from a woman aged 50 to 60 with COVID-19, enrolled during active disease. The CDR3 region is CAISDSRDNEAFF. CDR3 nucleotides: TGTGCCATCAGTGATTCCCGGGACAATGAAGCTTTCTTT.